This TCR beta chain was captured by sequencing in a study of T cell clonotyping in hematopoietic cell transplantation. With 2 bases removed from V and 8 bases from J, the gap between germline ends came to 19 bases. This CDR3 comprises 16 residues. CDR1 and CDR2 (germline): MNHNS, SASEGT. The table came from immunoSEQ multiplex PCR; TCRdb's copy has only in-frame clones and leaves some out. The repertoire holds fewer than 25,000 clones, with 70% to 80% as singletons. Stated time point: recipient sample about 28 days before transplant, after cytoreduction. Specimen: peripheral blood mononuclear cells, collected before stem cell transplant. The chain couples TRBV6-1 to TRBJ2-1; TRBD1 or TRBD2 may be the D gene (5 bases each). The sequence came from a man aged 55 to 69 with acute myeloid leukemia. Some clones in this sample may be carry-over from other donors' samples. This chain's CDR3 is CASSERGQGVGYEQFF. The CDR3 DNA sequence: TGTGCCAGCAGTGAAAGGGGTCAGGGAGTGGGGTATGAGCAGTTCTTC.